A selection of T cell receptor beta chains follows, all from one sample in a study of Graves' ophthalmopathy and Graves' hyperthyroidism. TCRdb redid the calling of the multiplex PCR reads with MiXCR, one entry per CDR3 protein. This table has some 370,000 distinct CDR3 sequences, about 18% appearing once. The sequencing sample was made of peripheral blood. The receptors were sampled from an adult woman with stable Graves' hyperthyroidism. The CDR3 runs from the conserved cysteine through the conserved F or W. D genes are given only for firm matches. The size of a clone is reported for some rows only, either as once, few or many, or as a class for expanded clones.

V gene	clone size	D gene	J gene	CDR3 protein	CDR3 DNA
TRBV6-1	many	TRBD2	TRBJ2-3	CASSKLAGTDTQYF	TGTGCCAGCAGTAAACTAGCGGGCACAGATACGCAGTATTTT
TRBV7-2	many	.	TRBJ2-6	CASSLLFTGANVLTF	TGTGCCAGCAGCTTATTATTTACTGGGGCCAACGTCCTGACTTTC
TRBV19	many	.	TRBJ2-7	CASSAFQGYEQYF	TGTGCCAGTAGCGCTTTCCAGGGTTACGAGCAGTACTTC
TRBV28	.	.	TRBJ2-5	CASGDGIQETQYF	TGTGCCAGCGGGGACGGCATCCAAGAGACCCAGTACTTC
TRBV30	many	TRBD2	TRBJ2-7	CAWNLAGVSSEQYF	TGTGCCTGGAACTTAGCGGGAGTAAGTTCCGAGCAGTACTTC
TRBV7-2	.	TRBD2	TRBJ2-7	CASSAPGLASEQYF	TGTGCCAGCAGCGCACCGGGACTAGCGTCCGAGCAGTACTTC
TRBV12-3/TRBV12-4	many	.	TRBJ1-1	CASSLVLGTEAFF	TGTGCCAGCAGTTTAGTGCTCGGAACTGAAGCTTTCTTT
TRBV20-1	many	.	TRBJ1-1	CSARPRGRGNTEAFF	TGCAGTGCTAGACCCAGGGGCAGGGGGAACACTGAAGCTTTCTTT
TRBV28	many	.	TRBJ1-2	CASRPNRTPYGYTF	TGTGCCAGCAGACCAAACAGGACTCCCTATGGCTACACCTTC
TRBV2	many	.	TRBJ2-2	CASKDRDTGELFF	TGCGCCAGCAAGGATAGGGACACCGGGGAGCTGTTTTTT
TRBV6-5	many	TRBD1	TRBJ1-2	CASSLGGVGYGYTF	TGTGCCAGCAGCTTAGGGGGCGTTGGCTATGGCTACACCTTC
TRBV6-5	many	.	TRBJ2-7	CASEGLKDGYEQYF	TGTGCCAGCGAGGGACTTAAGGATGGTTACGAGCAGTACTTC
TRBV20-1	few	.	TRBJ2-7	CSARDQWGFNEQYF	TGCAGTGCTAGAGATCAATGGGGTTTCAACGAGCAGTACTTC
TRBV25-1	many	.	TRBJ2-2	CASSELPGEGIGELFF	TGTGCCAGCAGTGAATTGCCGGGAGAGGGGATCGGGGAGCTGTTTTTT
TRBV28	many	TRBD1	TRBJ2-7	CASSSPGTGTEQYF	TGTGCCAGCAGTTCCCCCGGGACAGGTACCGAGCAGTACTTC
TRBV6-5	few	.	TRBJ2-7	CASSYPPPASNEQYF	TGTGCCAGCAGTTACCCCCCGCCTGCTTCGAACGAGCAGTACTTC
TRBV6-1	many	.	TRBJ1-1	CASSLGQSNTEAFF	TGTGCCAGCAGCCTTGGACAGTCGAACACTGAAGCTTTCTTT
TRBV28	many	.	TRBJ1-1	CASSFNPNRRGTEAFF	TGTGCCAGCAGTTTTAACCCCAATCGGAGGGGCACTGAAGCTTTCTTT
TRBV28	many	TRBD1	TRBJ2-7	CASSGRDRGFFSGYEQYF	TGTGCCAGCAGTGGCCGGGACAGGGGATTCTTTAGTGGCTACGAGCAGTACTTC
TRBV12-3/TRBV12-4	.	.	TRBJ1-1	CASRTRPDTEAFF	TGTGCCTCCCGGACCCGCCCGGACACTGAAGCTTTCTTT
TRBV11-2	.	TRBD1	TRBJ2-2	CASSSRGDRADPAGELFF	TGTGCCAGCAGCTCAAGGGGGGACAGGGCGGATCCGGCCGGGGAGCTGTTTTTT
TRBV28	many	.	TRBJ2-7	CASSEEGGAYEQYF	TGTGCCAGCAGTGAAGAGGGGGGAGCCTACGAGCAGTACTTC
TRBV12-3/TRBV12-4	.	TRBD1	TRBJ1-5	CASSYRGPNQPQHF	TGTGCCAGCAGTTACAGGGGTCCCAATCAGCCCCAGCATTTT
TRBV6-5	.	TRBD2	TRBJ2-7	CASSYGLAGETYEQYF	TGTGCCAGCAGTTACGGGCTAGCGGGAGAGACATACGAGCAGTACTTC
TRBV5-1	.	TRBD2	TRBJ2-5	CASSSETSGRAETQYF	TGCGCCAGCAGCTCAGAAACTAGCGGGAGGGCGGAGACCCAGTACTTC
TRBV6-5	many	.	TRBJ2-2	CASSYSRVGGELFF	TGTGCCAGCAGTTACTCGAGAGTGGGGGGGGAGCTGTTTTTT
TRBV6-5	many	.	TRBJ2-7	CAGSSISHEQYF	TGTGCCGGCAGTTCCATTTCCCACGAGCAGTACTTC
TRBV12-3/TRBV12-4	.	TRBD1	TRBJ1-5	CASRVTGENSNQPQHF	TGTGCCAGCAGGGTGACAGGGGAAAATAGCAATCAGCCCCAGCATTTT
TRBV7-2	many	.	TRBJ2-7	CASSTVGGLYEQYF	TGTGCCAGCAGCACAGTGGGGGGCCTCTACGAGCAGTACTTC
TRBV6-2/TRBV6-3	many	.	TRBJ2-7	CASSRTETEPYEQYF	TGTGCCAGCAGTCGGACGGAGACCGAACCCTACGAGCAGTACTTC
TRBV6-1	.	.	TRBJ1-2	CASSEAPRSGGYTF	TGTGCCAGCAGTGAAGCTCCGAGATCGGGAGGCTACACCTTC
TRBV12-3/TRBV12-4	many	TRBD1	TRBJ1-5	CASSPDRAIEPQHF	TGTGCCAGCAGTCCGGACAGGGCGATAGAGCCCCAGCATTTT
TRBV6-5	many	.	TRBJ2-7	CASMQYTVAYEQYF	TGTGCCAGCATGCAGTATACAGTAGCCTACGAGCAGTACTTC
TRBV4-1	few	.	TRBJ1-1	CASSQVFLTRSTEAFF	TGCGCCAGCAGCCAAGTATTTCTGACGCGGAGCACTGAAGCTTTCTTT
TRBV28	many	.	TRBJ1-6	CASRSLKGGIANSPLHF	TGTGCCAGCAGGTCTCTCAAAGGGGGTATCGCAAATTCACCCCTCCACTTT
TRBV9	.	.	TRBJ1-1	CASSVTPNGHTEAFF	TGTGCCAGCAGCGTAACCCCCAACGGGCACACTGAAGCTTTCTTT
TRBV6-1	few	.	TRBJ2-2	CATVGGASTGELFF	TGTGCCACGGTGGGGGGAGCAAGCACCGGGGAGCTGTTTTTT
TRBV7-8	.	TRBD1	TRBJ2-7	CASSSQPGQGPEQYF	TGTGCCAGCAGCTCACAACCGGGACAGGGGCCCGAGCAGTACTTC
TRBV4-1	many	TRBD2	TRBJ2-2	CASSQGGGRAGELFF	TGCGCCAGCAGCCAAGGGGGGGGTCGCGCCGGGGAGCTGTTTTTT
TRBV13	.	TRBD1	TRBJ2-2	CASSPMGTENTGELFF	TGTGCCAGCAGTCCCATGGGGACAGAAAACACCGGGGAGCTGTTTTTT
TRBV28	many	TRBD2	TRBJ2-5	CASSFRLEAGGPGETQYF	TGTGCCAGCAGTTTTCGGTTGGAAGCGGGAGGGCCTGGAGAGACCCAGTACTTC